The clone carrying this T cell receptor (beta chain) has just a few counts. Its specificity is unknown. The data stem from a study of response to subunit inactivated influenza vaccine. Study observations and caveats: A suggestion made by the authors is that each seasonal influenza vaccination recruits few new T cells.

TCRdb passed the RT-PCR reads through MiXCR, listing each CDR3 protein once. Here the sample spans 650,000 or so distinct CDR3 sequences, approximately 14% being singletons. This CDR3 spans 14 amino acids. Germline CDR1 SQVTM, CDR2 ANQGSEA. V was shortened by 6 bases and J by 4 bases, with 16 bases between the two germline ends. The TCR sequence derives from a man aged 50 to 59 who received an inactivated influenza vaccine. The chain uses TRBV29-1 and TRBJ2-1, with D tentatively TRBD1 or TRBD2 (6 bases each). The specimen was PBMCs from blood, collected about 14 days before vaccination. As DNA, the CDR3 is TGCAGCGTGGCAGGCGGGGACAAATACAATGAGCAGTTCTTC. It encodes CSVAGGDKYNEQFF.